This T cell receptor beta chain was profiled in a study of blood T cell repertoires in COVID-19. Study in general: Donors in the United States, Italy and Spain gave samples during acute or convalescent COVID-19.

V was cut by 5 bases and J by 10 bases, with 12 bases left in between. CDR3 size: 11 residues. CDR1 is DFQATT and CDR2 is SNEGSKA in the germline V gene (reference sequence). Study members were between 18 and 89 years old and lived in fewer than 30 US regions. Cohorts were based on clinical histories the participants reported. Authors' methods: Using reference gene primer amplification, nucleated cell counts were estimated. Measured with immunoSEQ multiplex PCR; TCRdb has only the in-frame clones, and not every one. D and trimming were read from the DNA, whereas the V and J calls and clone size are those reported in that table. The sample has nearly 400,000 clones, roughly 89% seen once.

The sequence was obtained from a woman aged 30 to 39 who had recovered from COVID-19. The sample was PBMCs or T cells enriched from blood (not recorded which). The V call is TRBV20-1, the J call TRBJ2-1; the D gene is possibly TRBD2 (6 bases). The CDR3 DNA reads as TGCAGTGCTTCTCGGGGGATAGAGCAGTTCTTC. This sequence encodes CSASRGIEQFF.